This T cell receptor (beta chain) comes out of a study of Ad26.COV2.S vaccination and SARS-CoV-2 variants (dated by TCRdb to the early 2020s). For the study in its entirety: Vaccine-arm donors were drawn from COV1001, a multicentre, randomized, double-blind, placebo-controlled phase I-IIa trial of Ad26.COV2.S in healthy adults. Ad26.COV2.S was given intramuscularly at 5x10^10 or 1x10^11 viral particles, as a single shot or as two shots 56 days apart. TCRbeta repertoire sequencing served as the tool for gauging how specific and how broad the SARS-CoV-2-reactive T cell receptors were following Ad26.COV2.S vaccination. The TCR-sequenced set comprised about 32 samples: some 20 Ad26.COV2.S vaccine recipients, 5 placebo recipients and 8 SARS-CoV-2 convalescent individuals. Trial participants were randomized into five groups of five, in which low-dose or high-dose Ad26.COV2.S was given once or twice, or placebo was given on both occasions. Investigators remained blinded to trial group allocation during experiments and outcome assessment.

The treatment or condition label for this specimen denotes: approximately 18 received Ad26.COV2.S at low or high dose, single or two shots; about 5 received placebo; per-sample allocation not given. For vaccine and placebo recipients, the sequenced repertoires came from samples collected on day 63 after the first injection. Cohort 1b enrolled 25 adults aged 18-55 years at a single site in Boston, USA, between 29 July and 7 August 2020. As a vaccine, Ad26.COV2.S was a replication-incompetent adenovirus type 26 vector that expressed a prefusion-stabilized SARS-CoV-2 spike protein derived from the original Wuhan strain. Per the germline V gene, SGHRS is the CDR1 and YFSETQ is the CDR2. The CDR3 runs 14 residues from the cysteine to the phenylalanine. Just the 42-base CDR3 DNA is kept, in frame starting at base 1. The germline V end is reduced by 4 bases and the J end by 3 bases; junction bases left unmatched: 5.

In regard to this clone: Its recognized antigen is unknown. Base quality data are lacking; no much larger clone is found one base away.

The immunoSEQ Assay was used to sequence TCRbeta CDR3 regions. After extraction, genomic DNA underwent amplification by bias-controlled multiplex PCR, followed by high-throughput sequencing. In the original analysis: Collapsing and filtering of sequences were performed to quantify the absolute abundance of each unique TCRbeta CDR3 region. Usable DNA was measured by amplifying reference genes present in all nucleated cells, and TCRbeta template counts were normalized to that usable DNA to estimate T cell fraction. Repertoire TCRs were annotated as SARS-CoV-2-specific by exact matching of V gene, CDR3 amino acid sequence and J gene to a known reactive TCR set. The reference SARS-CoV-2 TCR set was derived from MIRA and filtered for enrichment in COVID-19-positive ImmuneCODE repertoires, a step that removed public or cross-reactive TCRs. Using the MIRA antigens, annotated TCRs were further analysed by specific ORF or by position within an ORF. Breadth was defined as the number of annotated unique rearrangements divided by the total number of unique productive rearrangements, and depth was defined as the summed frequency of the annotated unique rearrangements. Group comparisons of TCR breadth used two-sided Wilcoxon rank-sum tests. As stored in TCRdb, this immuneACCESS dataset retains in-frame rearrangements with V and J assigned. A fraction of the clones does not appear; measured against another copy, unresolved V genes explain less than half of the discrepancy, and the remainder lacks a known reason. V and J calls and clone size come straight from that table; D and trimming were deduced from the DNA. The sample yields around 350,000 clones; 70% to 90% were counted once. The top ten clones comprise roughly 3.1% of the sample.

Study-level results and caveats: The authors noted that total T cell responses may have been underestimated by the TCR breadth and depth analyses. Comparable non-spike TCR breadth was observed between vaccine and placebo recipients, consistent with only spike being contained in the vaccine. After vaccination, spike-specific CD8+ and CD4+ T cell responses were reported to show substantial breadth. Comparing responses between vaccine doses or regimens was not something the study was powered to do. Higher spike-specific TCR breadth was observed in Ad26.COV2.S recipients than in placebo recipients (P = 0.0014).

The source of this sequence is a person between 18 and 60 years old who received the Ad26.COV2.S COVID-19 vaccine or a placebo. The V and J segments used are TRBV5-1 and TRBJ2-7; TRBD1 matches 9 bases in the middle. The source material was peripheral blood, sampled in a trial of Ad26.COV2.S vaccine versus placebo. The DNA sequence reads TGCGCCAGCAGCAGACGGGACAGGGACTACGAGCAGTACTTC. Translated, this is CASSRRDRDYEQYF.